This TCR beta chain was retrieved from a study of radiation and T cells in renal cell carcinoma. As for the study in general: Nephrectomy followed 15 Gy stereotactic body radiation by 4 weeks.

The assay was immunoSEQ multiplex PCR, and TCRdb's table has in-frame clones only and misses some. The data contain some 120,000 clones, 88% of them singletons. Germline V lookup: CDR1 SGHAT, CDR2 FQNNGV. V was clipped by 2 bases and J by 9 bases, with 10 bases between them. The CDR3 contains 12 residues. Findings and caveats of the study: Baseline intratumoral clonotype presence is unknown without pretreatment biopsies.

About this clone itself: The antigen is undetermined.

The time point: blood 2 weeks post-SBRT. Treatment defined: 15 Gy SBRT to primary tumor, nephrectomy 4 weeks later. Blood was sampled at baseline, 2 weeks and 4 weeks after SBRT. The sequence was collected from a woman in her sixties or seventies with renal cell carcinoma. The sequencing used blood, collected from a patient whose treatment included radiotherapy and nephrectomy. The chain is built from TRBV11-2 and TRBJ1-2; no firm D call. In DNA form, the CDR3 reads TGTGCCAGCAGCTTATCAGGAGGGAGCTACACCTTC. As protein: CASSLSGGSYTF.